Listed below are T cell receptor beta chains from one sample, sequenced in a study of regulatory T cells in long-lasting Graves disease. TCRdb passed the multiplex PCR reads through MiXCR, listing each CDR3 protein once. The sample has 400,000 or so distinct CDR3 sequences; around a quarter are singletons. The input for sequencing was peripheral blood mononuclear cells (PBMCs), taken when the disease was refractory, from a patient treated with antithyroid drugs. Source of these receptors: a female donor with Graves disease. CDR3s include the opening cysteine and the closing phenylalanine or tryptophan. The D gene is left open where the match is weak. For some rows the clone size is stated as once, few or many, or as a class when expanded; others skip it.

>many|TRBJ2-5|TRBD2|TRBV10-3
TGTGCCATCAGTGAGTCTTCGCCCTGGACTAGCCTACTCCAAGAGACCCAGTACTTC
CAISESSPWTSLLQETQYF
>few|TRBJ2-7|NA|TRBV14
TGTGCCAGCAGCCAAAAGGCGACAGGAGGTACGAGGGAGGAGCAGTACTTC
CASSQKATGGTREEQYF
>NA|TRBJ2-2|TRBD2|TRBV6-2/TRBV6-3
TGTGCCAGCAGTCCCTCGGGCGGGAGAAGGAACGGGGAGCTGTTTTTT
CASSPSGGRRNGELFF
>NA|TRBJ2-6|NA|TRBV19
TGTGCCAGCAGTACAGTGAGCTCTGGGGCCAACGTCCTGACTTTC
CASSTVSSGANVLTF
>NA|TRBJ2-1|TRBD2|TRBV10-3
TGTGCCATCAGTGAGTCCCAGCGGGAGTTTGATGAGCAGTTCTTC
CAISESQREFDEQFF
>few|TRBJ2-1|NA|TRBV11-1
TGTGCCAGCAGCTTCTCCGGTGAGCAGTTCTTC
CASSFSGEQFF
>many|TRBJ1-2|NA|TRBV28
TGTGCCAGCAGTTCACTTAGGGGGTCGGGCTATGGCTACACCTTC
CASSSLRGSGYGYTF
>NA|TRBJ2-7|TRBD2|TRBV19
TGTGCCAGTAGTATAACCTTCCGGGGTAGCGGGAGCTACGAGCAGTACTTC
CASSITFRGSGSYEQYF
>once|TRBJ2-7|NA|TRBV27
TGTGCCAGCAGTACACGCAGGGGCTCCTACGAGCAGTACTTC
CASSTRRGSYEQYF
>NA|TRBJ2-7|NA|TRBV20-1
TGCAGTGCTAGAGTAACGGTTAGCTCCTACGAGCAGTACTTC
CSARVTVSSYEQYF
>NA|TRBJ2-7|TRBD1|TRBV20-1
TGCAGTGCCATAACAGGGGTCACCTACGAGCAGTACTTC
CSAITGVTYEQYF
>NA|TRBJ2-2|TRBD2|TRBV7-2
TGTGCCAGCAGCTTGGGACTAGTGTTCACCGGGGAGCTGTTTTTT
CASSLGLVFTGELFF
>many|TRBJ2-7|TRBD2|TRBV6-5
TGTGCCAGCAGTTATGGGGCTAGGGCTAGCGGGAGCTACGAGCAGTACTTC
CASSYGARASGSYEQYF
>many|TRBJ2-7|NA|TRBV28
TGTGCCAGCAGTTTGTTGTCGATTACCTACGAGCAGTACTTC
CASSLLSITYEQYF
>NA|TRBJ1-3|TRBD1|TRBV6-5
TGTGCCAGCAGTTACCGGGCCGGGACAGGGAGCTCTGGAAACACCATATATTTT
CASSYRAGTGSSGNTIYF
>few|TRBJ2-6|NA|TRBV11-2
TGTGCCAGCAGCTTAGTTGTGTGGGGGTACGGCTCTGGGGCCAACGTCCTGACTTTC
CASSLVVWGYGSGANVLTF
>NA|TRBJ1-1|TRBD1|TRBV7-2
TGTGCCAGCAGCTTCGGTGACAGGGGAACTGAAGCTTTCTTT
CASSFGDRGTEAFF
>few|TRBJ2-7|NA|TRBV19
TGTGCCAGTAGTATCGGGTGGGGTGCTGTTTTCGAGCAGTACTTC
CASSIGWGAVFEQYF
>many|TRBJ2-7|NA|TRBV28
TGTGCCAGCAGTTTCGGTATCTCCTACGAGCAGTACTTC
CASSFGISYEQYF
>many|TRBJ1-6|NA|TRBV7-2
TGTGCCAGCAGCTTAGCGTCCACCTATAATTCACCCCTCCACTTT
CASSLASTYNSPLHF
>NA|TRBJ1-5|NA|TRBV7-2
TGTGCCAGCAGCTTAGCCTCGGGACAAACTCAGCCCCAGCATTTT
CASSLASGQTQPQHF
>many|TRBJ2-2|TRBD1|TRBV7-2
TGTGCCAGCAGCCCCAATGGACAGGGCACCGGGGAGCTGTTTTTT
CASSPNGQGTGELFF
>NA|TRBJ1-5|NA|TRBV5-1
TGCGCCAGCAGCTTGTCCCCAAGGGGTTTGGGTCAGCCCCAGCATTTT
CASSLSPRGLGQPQHF
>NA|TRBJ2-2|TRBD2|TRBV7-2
TGTGCCAGCAGCCCGAAATTAGCGGGCACCGGGGAGCTGTTTTTT
CASSPKLAGTGELFF
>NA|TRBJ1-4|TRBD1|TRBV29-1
TGCAGCGTGCGCACAGGGGCCACAACTAATGAAAAACTGTTTTTT
CSVRTGATTNEKLFF
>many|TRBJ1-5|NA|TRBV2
TGTGCCAGCAGTGAGGGGAGACAGCGAAGCAATCAGCCCCAGCATTTT
CASSEGRQRSNQPQHF
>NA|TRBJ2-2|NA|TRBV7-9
TGTGCCAGCAGTTTGATTCGGGACACCGGGGAGCTGTTTTTT
CASSLIRDTGELFF
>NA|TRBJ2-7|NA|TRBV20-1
TGCAGTGCGGCCGAGAAGTACGAGCAGTACTTC
CSAAEKYEQYF
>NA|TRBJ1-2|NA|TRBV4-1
TGCGCCAGCAGCCAAGATCCGTTTTTAGACAGAGCTAACTATGGCTACACCTTC
CASSQDPFLDRANYGYTF
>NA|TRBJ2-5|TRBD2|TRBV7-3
TGTGCCAGCAGCTCACTAGCGGGTGCCCAAGAGACCCAGTACTTC
CASSSLAGAQETQYF
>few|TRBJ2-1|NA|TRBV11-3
TGTGCCAGCAGCTTAGCCCGGGGGGAGCAGTTCTTC
CASSLARGEQFF
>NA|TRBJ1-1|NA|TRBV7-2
TGTGCCAGCAGCTTAGTGCGGAGGGTGGACACTGAAGCTTTCTTT
CASSLVRRVDTEAFF
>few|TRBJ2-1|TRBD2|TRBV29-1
TGCAGCGTTGAAATGACGGGGCTAGCGGGCAACTACAATGAGCAGTTCTTC
CSVEMTGLAGNYNEQFF